The present TCR beta chain was sequenced within a study of CD8+CD57+ T cells in acquired aplastic anemia. General observations from the study: Controls did not differ significantly from patients in CD8+ Simpson's diversity.

CDR3 and TCR beta VDJ profiling relied on a genomic DNA template. One entry per CDR3 protein results from TCRdb running MiXCR on the reads. The sample holds over 200,000 distinct CDR3 sequences, 60% to 65% seen once. This CDR3 contains 16 residues. Unmatched junction bases numbered 14, after V lost 10 bases and J lost 0 bases. The germline V gene encodes CDR1 ENHRY and CDR2 SYGVKD. Comment on this clonotype: Antigen: not known.

Sequencing was performed on sorted CD4+, CD8+, or CD8+CD57+ T cells (not recorded which) from PBMCs. The sequence came from a human donor in good health. The chain has TRBV10-3 and TRBJ1-1; TRBD1 matches at 7 bases. The CDR3 region is CATLAERTGMNTEAFF. The CDR3 bases are TGTGCCACCCTCGCTGAGAGGACAGGCATGAACACTGAAGCTTTCTTT.